The 27 T cell receptor beta chains below were found in one sample sequenced in a study of tumor-infiltrating lymphocytes in primary liver carcinoma. The researchers obtained blood RNA from unsorted whole blood and also extracted germline DNA. TCR beta cDNA was prepared out of roughly 0.5 ug total RNA by means of a constant-region primer. Library construction for TCR beta comprised three nested multiplex PCR rounds performed with slightly modified ARM-PCR. Forward primers for TRBV1-TRBV30 and a C-beta reverse primer served the first two PCR rounds, at about 10 cycles each. MiXCR, applied by TCRdb to the multiplex PCR reads, yields one record per CDR3 protein. The sample lists approximately 330,000 distinct CDR3 sequences; 65% were seen once. Sequenced: peripheral blood. These receptor sequences come from a man aged 40-55 years with primary liver carcinoma and hepatitis B virus infection.

With respect to this clonotype: Just one base apart from a much larger clone, this may be a read error. The chain uses TRBV6-5 and TRBJ2-3; D may be TRBD1 (5 bases). The V end was cut by 6 bases, the J end by 4 bases, with 14 bases between. This CDR3 region has 14 residues. Germline-derived CDR1 and CDR2 are MNHEY and SVGAGI. The CDR3 nucleotides read TGTGCCAGCAGGGTAACAGGCCCCTCAGATACGCAGTATTTT. Its protein is CASRVTGPSDTQYF.

About this clonotype: Given a much more abundant clone one base away, this may be a read error. The V and J genes are TRBV10-2 and TRBJ1-1, with D unresolved. Trimming removed 6 bases at V and 5 bases at J, with 13 bases between. Per the germline V gene, CDR1 is WSHSY and CDR2 is SAAADI. The CDR3 extends over 13 amino acids. The CDR3 here is CASSNYRYTEAFF. DNA for the CDR3: TGCGCCAGCAGCAACTACAGATATACTGAAGCTTTCTTT.

This clonotype has just one count. This may be a read error, as it is one base from a much larger clone. This chain connects TRBV30 to TRBJ2-2; 14 bases fit TRBD2. The length of the CDR3 is 17 residues. The V gene's germline CDR1 is GTSNPN and CDR2 SVGIG (reference sequence). CDR3 in DNA: TGTGCCTGGAGTGTACTTCAGGGACTAGCGGGAGCAGGGGAGATGTTTTTT. Encoded protein: CAWSVLQGLAGAGEMFF.

The gene calls are TRBV7-9 and TRBJ1-3; no clear D gene. The germline CDR1 and CDR2 sequences are SEHNR and FQNEAQ (reference sequence). With 1 base removed from V and 5 bases from J, the gap between germline ends came to 6 bases. This CDR3 is 13 amino acids long. For the CDR3, the DNA is TGTGCCAGCAGCTTAGTGTGGAGAAACACCATATATTTT. It is translated as CASSLVWRNTIYF.

This chain joins TRBV11-2 and TRBJ1-1; the D gene is possibly TRBD1 (6 bases). V shed 8 bases and J shed 1 base, with 20 bases lying between them. CDR3 size: 16 residues. CDR1 is SGHAT and CDR2 is FQNNGV in the germline V gene. The CDR3 region is CASGLDGDTRNTEAFF. The CDR3 DNA reads as TGTGCCAGCGGCCTAGACGGGGACACCCGGAACACTGAAGCTTTCTTT. The variable domain in full, completed from reference TRBV11-2 and TRBJ1-1, reads EAGVAQSPRYKIIEKRQSVAFWCNPISGHATLYWYQQILGQGPKLLIQFQNNGVVDDSQLPKDRFSAERLKGVDSTLKIQPAKLEDSAVYLCASGLDGDTRNTEAFFGQGTRLTVV.

This clonotype has a single count. This chain joins TRBV4-2 and TRBJ2-3; maybe TRBD2 (5 bases). Germline loops: CDR1 LGHNA, CDR2 YNFKEQ. CDR3 length equals 18 residues. V was pared by 2 bases and J by 0 bases, with 18 bases between. The CDR3 nucleotides are TGTGCCAGCAGCCAAAGGAACAGAGGGCCGAATAGCACAGATACGCAGTATTTT. Amino acid sequence: CASSQRNRGPNSTDTQYF.

The rearrangement uses TRBV9 and TRBJ2-1, with D unresolved. The germline CDR1 and CDR2 sequences are SGDLS and YYNGEE. The CDR3 has 14 amino acids. The V and J ends lost 0 bases and 10 bases respectively, with 14 bases between them. This CDR3 is CASSVEARPREQFF. The CDR3 DNA sequence: TGTGCCAGCAGCGTAGAGGCTAGACCAAGGGAGCAGTTCTTC.

The count of this clonotype is one. The V gene is TRBV11-2, the J gene TRBJ1-1; D uncertain. The CDR3 runs to 15 residues. From germline, CDR1 is SGHAT and CDR2 FQNNGV. Between the trimmed V and J ends, which lost 0 bases and 7 bases, there was a span of 15 bases. The CDR3 loop is CASSLDLVGRIEAFF. For the CDR3, the DNA is TGTGCCAGCAGCTTAGATCTGGTAGGTCGTATTGAAGCTTTCTTT.

The table lists this clonotype with many counts. The CDR3 bases are TGTGCCAGCAGTTATTCCCGACAGGGGATTTCACCCCTCCACTTT. As protein: CASSYSRQGISPLHF. This sequence joins TRBV6-5 and TRBJ1-6, with 8 nucleotides matching TRBD1. V trimming: 3 bases; J trimming: 9 bases; junction bases outside the gene matches: 7. The CDR3 loop spans 15 amino acids. Per the germline V gene, CDR1 is MNHEY and CDR2 is SVGAGI.

This clonotype turned up a few times. This sequence joins TRBV5-6 and TRBJ1-6; D is possibly TRBD1 (6 bases). Per germline, CDR1 SGHDT and CDR2 YYEEEE. The CDR3 covers 14 residues. V was pared by 4 bases and J by 7 bases, with 12 bases between. CDR3 loop: CASSRQGGNSPLHF. The CDR3 DNA reads TGTGCCAGCAGCCGACAAGGGGGGAATTCACCCCTCCACTTT.

About this clonotype itself: The conserved closing phenylalanine or tryptophan is absent in this CDR3, likely reflecting a read error. The chain links TRBV11-2 to TRBJ2-7; D unresolved. There are 14 residues in the CDR3. Germline V gene data show CDR1 as SGHAT and CDR2 as FQNNGV. In DNA, the CDR3 is TGTGCCAGCAACTTAGTGTCGAGAAACTACGAGCAGTACTCC. This translates into CASNLVSRNYEQYS.

This clonotype was found once. At one boundary the junction diverges from the germline segment, which might be a read error. The chain carries TRBV12-3 or TRBV12-4 and TRBJ2-3; 7 bases map to TRBD1. CDR3 size: 16 residues. The CDR3 reads CASILMWVLGTDTQYF. The CDR3 DNA is TGTGCTAGCATTTTAATGTGGGTTCTTGGGACAGATACGCAGTATTTC.

The sample holds one count of this clonotype. A much larger clone differs from this one at a single base, so this may be a read error. The chain employs TRBV12-3 or TRBV12-4 and TRBJ2-1, with TRBD2 matching over 8 bases. Trimming cost V 5 bases and J 10 bases; bases outside gene matches: 13. CDR3 length equals 15 residues. The CDR3 sequence is CASSESPAGVWEQFF. As DNA, the CDR3 is TGTGCCAGCAGTGAGTCTCCAGCGGGAGTATGGGAGCAGTTCTTC.

About this clonotype itself: The junction shows a germline mismatch at one end, possibly a read error. The rearrangement links TRBV6-6 to TRBJ1-4; D is uncertain. The CDR3 length is 17 residues. Germline lookup yields CDR1 MNHNY and CDR2 SVGAGI (reference sequence). The DNA of the CDR3 is TGTGTCAGCACCCCTGGGCTAGGCAGTTCTTCTAATGAAAAACTGTTTTTT. Its protein product is CVSTPGLGSSSNEKLFF.

This clonotype was seen a handful of times. The gene calls are TRBV5-4 and TRBJ1-2; TRBD1 matches 7 bases. The CDR3 covers 15 residues. With 0 bases clipped from V and 3 bases from J, the junction kept 5 bases outside the gene matches. Germline V gene lookup returns CDR1 SGHNT and CDR2 YYREEE (reference sequence). This CDR3 reads CASSLGGGGHYGYTF. The DNA of the CDR3 is TGTGCCAGCAGCTTGGGAGGGGGCGGGCACTATGGCTACACCTTC. Filled out from reference TRBV5-4 and TRBJ1-2, the complete variable domain reads ETGVTQSPTHLIKTRGQQVTLRCSSQSGHNTVSWYQQALGQGPQFIFQYYREEENGRGNFPPRFSGLQFPNYSSELNVNALELDDSALYLCASSLGGGGHYGYTFGSGTRLTVV.

The V gene is TRBV5-6, the J gene TRBJ2-5; 7 bases match TRBD2. V trimming: 4 bases; J trimming: 4 bases; junction bases outside the gene matches: 10. This CDR3 is 15 amino acids long. Germline V gene lookup returns CDR1 SGHDT and CDR2 YYEEEE. In DNA form, the CDR3 reads TGTGCCAGCAGCACTTGGGGAGGGGTCGCAGAGACCCAGTACTTC. It codes for CASSTWGGVAETQYF.

In the case of this clonotype: Being one base from a much bigger clone, this may be a read error. The genes are TRBV14 and TRBJ1-3, with 8 bases that match TRBD1. Germline CDR1 reads SGHDN; CDR2 reads FVKESK. V lost 4 bases and J lost 3; bases outside the gene matches: 14. CDR3 length: 18 amino acids. CDR3 loop: CASSPFGGTGSYGNTIYF. The CDR3 nucleotides read TGTGCCAGCAGCCCCTTCGGGGGGACAGGAAGCTATGGAAACACCATATATTTT.

As regards this clonotype: A read error is possible here, since a much larger clone lies one base away. The J gene is TRBJ2-6, the V gene TRBV5-4; D may be TRBD1 (6 bases). The CDR3 loop spans 17 amino acids. V lost 7 bases and J lost 0, with 17 bases in between. Germline V gene data show CDR1 as SGHNT and CDR2 as YYREEE (reference sequence). The DNA for the CDR3 is TGTGCCAGCCGCTCCGGGCAGGGGTGCTCTGGGGCCAACGTCCTGACTTTC. As protein: CASRSGQGCSGANVLTF.

This clonotype was counted a single time. As the CDR3 is not closed by the conserved phenylalanine or tryptophan, this likely results from a read error. The rearrangement links TRBV6-5 to TRBJ2-7; no reliable D call. This CDR3 contains 15 residues. V lost 7 bases and J lost 3, with 19 bases in between. Germline assignment: CDR1 MNHEY and CDR2 SVGAGI. Written as DNA, the CDR3 is TGTGCCAGCAATTATAATAGGGCATACTTCTACGAGCAGTACCTC. It yields the protein CASNYNRAYFYEQYL.

As regards this clonotype: The CDR3 ends on some other residue instead of the conserved phenylalanine or tryptophan, so this is likely a read error. The gene calls are TRBV11-2 and TRBJ1-6; tentative D call: TRBD1 (6 bases). The CDR3 has 15 amino acids. The V gene's germline CDR1 is SGHAT and CDR2 FQNNGV. CDR3 nucleotide sequence: TGTGCCAGCAGCTTCGGCGCAGGGGCCAATTTACCCCTCCACTCT. It encodes CASSFGAGANLPLHS.

J is TRBJ2-4 and V is TRBV11-2; D might be TRBD2 (6 bases). CDR1 and CDR2 (germline): SGHAT, FQNNGV. V dropped 11 bases and J dropped 6 bases, with 23 bases sitting between them. CDR3 size: 15 residues. The CDR3 DNA is TGTGCCTGCGGCACTGGCGGGACGGCAGGAAACATTCAGTACTTC. Its protein product is CACGTGGTAGNIQYF.

For this clonotype: The CDR3 ends on some other residue instead of the conserved phenylalanine or tryptophan, so this is likely a read error. The gene calls are TRBV11-2 and TRBJ2-7, with D possibly being TRBD1 (5 bases). The CDR3 totals 12 residues. V was cut by 5 bases and J by 6 bases, with 11 bases left in between. Germline V gene data show CDR1 as SGHAT and CDR2 as FQNNGV. The CDR3 reads CASSPGQGEQYS. Here the CDR3 DNA reads TGTGCCAGCAGCCCAGGGCAGGGCGAGCAGTACTCC.

This clonotype has a count of ten or more. The chain links TRBV12-3 or TRBV12-4 to TRBJ2-5, with TRBD1 identical over 12 bases. J gave up 5 bases and V 5 bases, and 3 bases lay outside the gene matches. CDR3 length: 14 residues. DNA for the CDR3: TGTGCCAGCAGTGGGACAGGGGGCTTGGAGACCCAGTACTTC. Translating gives CASSGTGGLETQYF.

In the case of this clonotype: The CDR3 ends on some other residue instead of the conserved phenylalanine or tryptophan, so this is likely a read error. This chain uses TRBV4-3 with TRBJ2-7; D gene unclear. CDR3 size: 13 residues. Looked up from germline, CDR1 is LGHNA and CDR2 is YSLEER. As DNA, the CDR3 is TGCGCCAGCAGTCAAGTCCGCGGCTACGAGCAGTACTTG. This codes for CASSQVRGYEQYL.

The gene calls are TRBV12-3 or TRBV12-4 and TRBJ1-2; possible D gene TRBD1, 6 bases. V lost 8 bases to trimming and J lost 2 bases, with 15 bases between them. The CDR3 totals 14 residues. The chain's CDR3 is CASLQGSENYGYTF. The DNA for the CDR3 is TGTGCCAGCCTACAGGGCAGCGAAAACTATGGCTACACCTTC.

Details on this clonotype: This may be a read error, as it is one base from a much larger clone. This chain joins TRBV5-1 and TRBJ2-5; D ambiguous. Germline-derived CDR1 and CDR2 are SGHRS and YFSETQ. This CDR3 comprises 12 residues. CDR3 in DNA: TGCACCAGCAGCTTGGACCAGAAGACCCAGTACTTC. Amino acids: CTSSLDQKTQYF.

This sequence joins TRBV30 and TRBJ2-2; 7 bases map to TRBD2. This CDR3 is built from 15 residues. In germline, CDR1 is GTSNPN, CDR2 SVGIG (reference sequence). With V trimmed by 4 bases and J by 1 base, 6 bases remained unmatched. CDR3 protein: CAWMLAGVNTGELFF. CDR3 nucleotide sequence: TGTGCCTGGATGCTGGCGGGAGTGAACACCGGGGAGCTGTTTTTT.